This TCR beta chain was documented in a study of regulatory T cells in long-lasting Graves disease (dated by TCRdb to the early 2020s). Context from the whole study: Antithyroid drugs had been taken for less than 3 months by newly diagnosed Graves' disease patients. A total of roughly 33 samples underwent TCR sequencing: approximately 13 from persistent and around 20 from newly diagnosed Graves' disease patients. Persistent Graves' disease patients were compared with newly diagnosed Graves' disease patients by peripheral blood TCR sequencing and RNA sequencing. The study took place in China and was registered as a clinical trial. The research as a whole found: Compared with newly diagnosed patients, persistent Graves' disease patients had lower TCR Shannon entropy and fewer highly expanded clones, which suggests clonal expansion. Only peripheral blood was studied, because thyroid tissue, the primary lesion, was inaccessible. The authors noted that the small sample size was a limitation that may lower accuracy. Sequencing and analysis were limited to the TCR beta chain. More public clonotypes were shared among persistent patients (about 2,800) than among newly diagnosed patients (over 900). TRBV28, TRBJ1-2 and TRBJ2-5 were preferentially used in persistent disease, while TRBV20-1 and TRBJ2-1 were favored in newly diagnosed disease.

The germline V gene (reference sequence) provides CDR1 LGHDT and CDR2 YNNKEL. There are 15 amino acids in the CDR3, from cysteine to phenylalanine inclusive. Just the 45-base CDR3 DNA is kept, in frame starting at base 1. At the junction V is shortened by 3 bases and J by 1 base, with 12 bases in between. On this clonotype: The target of this receptor is not known. Within one base of it there is no much larger clone, and no base qualities were kept.

The time point label, read with the paper, signifies: newly diagnosed GD, antithyroid drugs for less than 3 months. For both TCR sequencing and RNA sequencing, RNA was extracted from PBMCs in TRIzol. The diagnosis of Graves' disease followed American Thyroid Association guidelines. Patients were recruited from an endocrinology department in Xi'an, China. From each patient, about 8.9 milliliters of peripheral blood was collected into an EDTA anticoagulant tube. Ficoll Paque Plus density gradient separation was used to isolate PBMCs, and no additional T cell sorting was done. RNA quality was checked with an Agilent 2100 Bioanalyzer and agarose gel, and concentration with a NanoDrop 2000. The receptor library was made with multiplex PCR. The sequencer listed for this sample is Illumina HiSeq 4000. iRepertoire HTBI primers and Arm-PCR amplification of CDR3 regions were used to construct TCR beta libraries. Before sequencing, the PCR products went through gel purification. The original pipeline was this. Gene usage analysis of CDR3 amino acid clonotypes relied on the roughly 60 TRBV and 14 TRBJ segments identified across samples. COPE and FqMerger were used to merge the filtered high-quality paired reads into contigs. Contigs were aligned with BLAST to IMGT TRBV, TRBD and TRBJ reference genes, and CDR3 was defined per IMGT. Clonotypes above 0.1% frequency were classified as highly expanded clones. Shannon entropy was used to measure repertoire diversity, and the Gini coefficient was used to measure V-J evenness. A clonotype was considered public if more than one individual shared it. TCRdb handled the public reads itself, with Q25 trimming in fastp and clone calling in MiXCR, and kept productive beta chains. Entries that share a CDR3 protein sequence are merged under the most common genes and DNA. TCRdb's processing, not the authors', yielded these V and J calls. The sample includes around 470,000 distinct CDR3 sequences, with around 15% observed a single time. The biggest ten clones account for around a sixth of the sample.

These same data were also listed under a study on T cells in Graves' hyperthyroidism and ophthalmopathy. The second study, in turn, reports: Stable Graves' hyperthyroidism was defined as no progression to ophthalmopathy during 18 months of follow-up. The hyperthyroidism patients were between 18 and 65 years old and newly diagnosed, with a disease duration of less than 2 months. Exclusion was applied to patients with uncontrolled infections, other autoimmune diseases, pregnancy or lactation. Diagnoses were based on clinical symptoms, serum thyroxine and TRAb, thyroid ultrasound and orbital computed tomography. The TCR CDR3 was subjected to a first round of RT-PCR using the HTBI primer set and the Qiagen OneStep RT-PCR kit. Most expanded thyroid clonotypes (frequency above 0.001) were also found in blood, which suggests that blood repertoires may mirror thyroid immune responses. A model built on a 13 V-J signature distinguished ophthalmopathy from stable hyperthyroidism, reaching approximately 89% sensitivity and approximately 81% specificity in cross-validation and 80%/75% in testing. In validation, progression to ophthalmopathy was predicted by the model with 55% to 71% sensitivity and 72% to 85% specificity, a median of roughly six months before onset. To identify distinguishing TCR V-J signatures, a discovery cohort of 100 or so patients was used, comprising 40 to 45 with Graves' ophthalmopathy and 57 with stable Graves' hyperthyroidism. Prospective prediction of ophthalmopathy was tested in an independent validation cohort consisting of some 19 hyperthyroidism patients and approximately 16 patients who later progressed to ophthalmopathy. The roughly 100 discovery patients were randomly divided into training and test sets at a 7:3 ratio. In more than 5 Graves' hyperthyroidism patients, the study also compared T-cell repertoires from thyroid tissue with T-cell repertoires from blood. After sampling, hyperthyroidism patients received methimazole starting at 30 mg daily, and ophthalmopathy patients received high-dose intravenous methylprednisolone. A second multiplex PCR round built the libraries, followed by size selection and purification. Paired-end sequencing of the libraries was performed with 100 bp reads on an Illumina HiSeq2000. SOAPnuke was used to process the raw data, with reads discarded if the reads contained adapters or uncalled bases, had a mean Phred below 15, or lacked an exact constant-primer or identifier match. High-quality paired reads were merged with COPE v1.2.5, and unique nucleotide sequences were defined as clonotypes. Clonotypes were aligned to IMGT TRBV, TRBD and TRBJ reference segments using MiTCR v1.1. Analysis was restricted to V-J combinations with a frequency above 0.0001, which covered roughly 99% of repertoires. The TCS score was defined as F50 (clonal expansion) divided by E x V (chaos), with BLOSUM62-based TCRdist calculated between CDR3 peptides within each V-J. Welch's t-statistics and random forest reduced fewer than 600 V-J features to about 13, which were used in a naive Bayes classifier (R e1071). Sample size was not statistically predetermined, and investigators were not blinded to group allocation. TCR Vbeta CDR3 sequencing of 120 to 150 peripheral blood samples (under 45 ophthalmopathy, 75 hyperthyroidism and approximately 17 progressor patients) is reported in the paper.

The chain is encoded by TRBV3-1 joined to TRBJ2-5, with TRBD2 perhaps the D gene, on 6 matching bases. The clonotype was recovered from a woman aged 45-59 years with Graves disease. Donor details come from another sample of the same person, matched by shared clones. Sequenced material: peripheral blood mononuclear cells (PBMCs), taken at new diagnosis, from a patient treated with antithyroid drugs. The nucleotide sequence reads as follows: TGTGCCAGCAGCCACGGTAGGAGGGGCCAAGAGACCCAGTACTTC. Its protein reads: CASSHGRRGQETQYF.